The sequence of this T cell receptor (beta chain) was determined in a study of CD8 T cells in Susac syndrome. Overall study: Within the group of sequenced Susac syndrome patients, roughly 6 had active disease and roughly eight were in remission.

The V and J ends lost 6 bases and 5 bases, in that order; junction bases with no gene match: 11. The CDR3 has 15 amino acids. Germline values: CDR1 MGHDK, CDR2 SYGVNS. With random hexamers, about 0.45 to 1 ug RNA was reverse transcribed. The method of amplification for TCR beta CDR3 was immunoSEQ multiplex PCR, covering 54 Vbeta and 13 Jbeta. TCRdb reanalysed the immunoSEQ multiplex PCR reads using MiXCR and keeps one entry per CDR3 protein. The table shows 95,000 to 150,000 distinct CDR3 sequences, with 85% to 95% occurring only once. A remark on this clonotype: Its antigen is still unknown.

Study-wide points: The total CD8+ repertoires yielded 15 to 20 Susac-specific public clones and the CD8+ TEMRA repertoires yielded five.

The chain employs TRBV25-1 and TRBJ2-5, with 8 bases fitting TRBD1. Sequencing used CD8+ T cells from PBMCs. This TCR derives from a human donor with Susac syndrome. CDR3 coding DNA: TGTGCCAGCAGCCCCGGGCAGGGGGCTGGGGAGACCCAGTACTTC. Protein sequence: CASSPGQGAGETQYF.